One and the same sample provided the 6 T cell receptor beta chains below, sequenced in a study of blood T cell repertoires in COVID-19. The assay was immunoSEQ multiplex PCR, and TCRdb's table has in-frame clones only and misses some. The data contain over 200,000 clones, roughly nine tenths of them singletons. Material for sequencing was PBMCs or T cells enriched from blood (not recorded which). The receptors were gathered from a man younger than 40 who had recovered from COVID-19.

The chain couples TRBV28 to TRBJ2-1; possible D gene TRBD1, 5 bases. Germline V CDR1 and CDR2: MDHEN, SYDVKM. CDR3 length: 16 residues. V dropped 4 bases and J dropped 5 bases, with 18 bases sitting between them. CDR3 protein: CASSSPPGYVHNEQFF. As DNA, the CDR3 is TGTGCCAGCAGTTCCCCGCCAGGGTATGTGCACAATGAGCAGTTCTTC.

This rearrangement joins TRBV19 to TRBJ1-3, with unresolved D. V lost 9 bases, J lost 1 base, and 16 bases lay in between. The CDR3 spans 15 residues. CDR1 and CDR2 from the germline V gene are LNHDA and SQIVND (reference sequence). CDR3 sequence reads: CARRKGGKSGNTIYF. CDR3 bases: TGTGCCAGGAGGAAGGGAGGAAAGTCTGGAAACACCATATATTTT.

This clone was seen just once. V gene TRBV7-6 combines with J gene TRBJ2-7; maybe TRBD2 (6 bases). This CDR3 comprises 13 residues. V shed 5 bases and J shed 10 bases, with 18 bases lying between them. CDR1 is SGHVS and CDR2 is FNYEAQ in the germline V gene. CDR3 sequence: CASSQLNYGTQYF. The CDR3 DNA is TGTGCCAGCAGCCAATTAAATTACGGGACTCAGTACTTC.

The chain links TRBV27 to TRBJ2-1; 7 bases align to TRBD2. Germline trimming cut 4 bases from V and 4 bases from J; bases unmatched to any gene: 16. The germline CDR1 and CDR2 sequences are MNHEY and SMNVEV (reference sequence). The CDR3 is 18 residues long. This CDR3 is CASSYTTQAGRVYNEQFF. In DNA, the CDR3 is TGTGCCAGCAGTTATACGACCCAAGCGGGGAGAGTATACAATGAGCAGTTCTTC.

The chain carries TRBV12-3 or TRBV12-4 and TRBJ1-1, with a tentative D call TRBD1 (6 bases). V gave up 3 bases and J gave up 4 bases, with 6 bases separating them. The CDR3 runs 12 residues. CDR3 loop: CASSLTGTEAFF. CDR3 sequence (DNA): TGTGCCAGCAGTTTGACAGGCACTGAAGCTTTCTTT.

This clone appeared a single time. J is TRBJ2-1 and V is TRBV28; 13 bases map to TRBD2. The CDR3 totals 19 residues. V gave up 4 bases and J gave up 1 base; unmatched junction bases: 10. CDR1 is MDHEN, CDR2 SYDVKM, per germline. The CDR3 is CASSSDRLAGGSSYNEQFF. The CDR3 nucleotides read TGTGCCAGCAGTTCCGATAGACTAGCGGGAGGTTCGTCCTACAATGAGCAGTTCTTC.